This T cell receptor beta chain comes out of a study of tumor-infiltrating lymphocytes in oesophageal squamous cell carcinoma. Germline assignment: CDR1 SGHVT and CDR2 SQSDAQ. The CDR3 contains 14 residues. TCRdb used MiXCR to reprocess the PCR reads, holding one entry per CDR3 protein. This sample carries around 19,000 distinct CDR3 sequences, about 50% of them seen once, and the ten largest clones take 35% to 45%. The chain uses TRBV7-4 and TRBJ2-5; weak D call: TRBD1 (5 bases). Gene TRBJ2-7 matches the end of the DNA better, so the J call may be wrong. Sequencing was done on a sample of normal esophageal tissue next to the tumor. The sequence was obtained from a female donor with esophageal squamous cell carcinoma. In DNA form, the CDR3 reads TGTGCCAGCAGCTTCGTCAACAGGCCGTACGAGCAGTACTTC. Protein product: CASSFVNRPYEQYF.